Below, 3 T cell receptor beta chains from the same sample are listed, as sequenced in a study of T cell responses to AZD1222 COVID-19 vaccine. The assay was immunoSEQ multiplex PCR, and TCRdb's table has in-frame clones only and misses some. The sample holds about 92,000 clones; 90% to 95% are singletons and the top ten take 6.5% to 8.5%. This specimen was peripheral blood, taken on day 0 of AZD1222 vaccination. The receptor source for this set is an adult in good health.

This rearrangement joins TRBV7-9 to TRBJ2-7, with D unresolved. Trimming removed 4 bases from V and 0 bases from J, with 7 bases in between. The germline gives CDR1 SEHNR, CDR2 FQNEAQ (reference sequence). The CDR3 extends over 13 amino acids. As DNA, the CDR3 is TGTGCCAGCAGCTCTGGTGGCTCCTACGAGCAGTACTTC. It codes for CASSSGGSYEQYF.

V usage is TRBV3-1 (or the pseudogene TRBV3-2) and J usage is TRBJ2-2, with D possibly being TRBD2 (6 bases). CDR1 is LGHDT and CDR2 is YNNKEL in the germline V gene (reference sequence). The CDR3 has 15 residues. V was clipped by 4 bases and J by 4 bases, with 13 bases between them. CDR3 DNA: TGTGCCAGCAGCCCACGGGGACTCTCCACCGGGGAGCTGTTTTTT. Its protein product is CASSPRGLSTGELFF.

V gene TRBV19 combines with J gene TRBJ1-5; no clear D. The CDR3 length is 14 residues. The V end lost 1 base, the J end lost 6 bases, and 10 bases lay between the germline ends. The germline gives CDR1 LNHDA, CDR2 SQIVND (reference sequence). CDR3 nucleotides: TGTGCCAGTAGTATAGGTCCGGGATTTCAGCCCCAGCATTTT. As protein: CASSIGPGFQPQHF.